This is a list of T cell receptor beta chains from one sample in a study of breast tumors, draining lymph nodes, adjacent tissues. TCRdb re-called the multiplex PCR reads with MiXCR, one entry per CDR3 protein. Counted here are some 120,000 distinct CDR3 sequences, 20% occurring once; the ten biggest clones make up roughly 4%. Sequenced: axillary lymph node tissue. These receptors were collected from a female donor with breast cancer. Some clones in this sample may be carry-over from other donors' samples. The CDR3 runs from the conserved cysteine through the conserved F or W. A D gene is named only where the DNA matches it firmly. Only part of the rows carry a size: once, few, many, or a class if the clone is expanded.

j_call d_call clone_size cdr3_length v_call cdr3_aa cdr3_nt
TRBJ1-1 - few 14 TRBV2 CASRGGGLDTEAFF TGTGCCAGCCGGGGCGGGGGGTTGGACACTGAAGCTTTCTTT
TRBJ2-1 TRBD2 many 15 TRBV29-1 CSVSYGTSTYNEQFF TGCAGCGTTTCTTACGGGACTAGCACATACAATGAGCAGTTCTTC
TRBJ2-5 TRBD2 many 17 TRBV5-1 CASSLVGGAENKETQYF TGCGCCAGCAGCTTGGTCGGGGGGGCGGAGAACAAAGAGACCCAGTACTTC
TRBJ2-3 TRBD2 many 16 TRBV7-6 CASSLSLAGSTDTQYF TGTGCCAGCAGCTTGTCACTAGCGGGGTCCACAGATACGCAGTATTTT
TRBJ2-5 - - 14 TRBV9 CASSVGQGCGTQYF TGTGCCAGCAGCGTAGGCCAGGGGTGTGGGACCCAGTACTTC
TRBJ2-7 TRBD2 many 14 TRBV6-2/TRBV6-3 CASRESGRENEQYF TGTGCCAGCAGGGAGAGCGGGAGAGAGAACGAGCAGTACTTC
TRBJ2-5 - many 14 TRBV14 CASSPRTEKETQYF TGTGCCAGCAGCCCGAGGACTGAAAAAGAGACCCAGTACTTC
TRBJ2-5 - many 15 TRBV11-2 CASSLERLPRETQYF TGTGCCAGCAGCTTAGAGAGACTACCGAGGGAGACCCAGTACTTC
TRBJ1-2 TRBD1 - 16 TRBV3-1 CASSEYEGQGGYGYTF TGTGCCAGCAGCGAGTACGAGGGGCAGGGGGGCTATGGCTACACCTTC
TRBJ1-5 - many 13 TRBV6-1 CASNLQGYQPQHF TGTGCCAGCAACCTACAGGGTTATCAGCCCCAGCATTTT
TRBJ2-1 - many 16 TRBV12-3/TRBV12-4 CASSSRAGSFYNEQFF TGTGCCAGCAGTTCGAGGGCAGGGTCTTTTTACAATGAGCAGTTCTTC
TRBJ1-5 - many 14 TRBV2 CASSEGNPNQPQHF TGTGCCAGCAGTGAGGGAAATCCAAATCAGCCCCAGCATTTT
TRBJ2-5 - many 12 TRBV30 CAWSVSGQTQYF TGTGCCTGGAGTGTTAGTGGCCAGACCCAGTACTTC
TRBJ1-5 TRBD1 many 13 TRBV2 CASSGQGDQPQHF TGTGCCAGCAGTGGACAGGGGGATCAGCCCCAGCATTTT
TRBJ2-2 TRBD2 many 16 TRBV5-1 CASSPLAQTGTGELFF TGCGCCAGCAGCCCACTAGCGCAGACGGGCACCGGGGAGCTGTTTTTT